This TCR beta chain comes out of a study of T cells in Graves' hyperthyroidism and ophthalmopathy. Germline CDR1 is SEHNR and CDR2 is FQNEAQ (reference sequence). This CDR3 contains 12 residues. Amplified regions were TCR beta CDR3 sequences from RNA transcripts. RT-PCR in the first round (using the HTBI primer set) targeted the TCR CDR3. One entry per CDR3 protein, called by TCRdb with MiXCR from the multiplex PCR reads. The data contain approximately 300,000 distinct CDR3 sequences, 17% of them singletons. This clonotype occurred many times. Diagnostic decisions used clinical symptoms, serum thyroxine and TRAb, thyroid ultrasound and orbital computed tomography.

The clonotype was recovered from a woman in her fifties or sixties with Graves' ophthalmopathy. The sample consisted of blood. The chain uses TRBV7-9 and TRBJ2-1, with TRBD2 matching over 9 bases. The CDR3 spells CALPSGTNEQFF. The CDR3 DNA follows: TGTGCTCTCCCTAGCGGGACCAATGAGCAGTTCTTC.